These 5 T cell receptor beta chains originate from one sample sequenced in a study of monozygotic twins with cystic fibrosis. TCRdb keeps only in-frame clones here, not all; method: immunoSEQ multiplex PCR. The sample carries approximately 23,000 clones, about 87% recorded once. Sample: blood. These receptors all come from a woman in her twenties or thirties with cystic fibrosis.

The table lists this clone with a count of one. V is TRBV28 and J is TRBJ2-5; D gene uncertain. The length of the CDR3 is 13 residues. Between the trimmed V and J ends, which lost 2 bases and 3 bases, there was a span of 7 bases. Germline V gene data show CDR1 as MDHEN and CDR2 as SYDVKM. The DNA of the CDR3 is TGTGCCAGCAGTTTAGGTGTCGAAGAGACCCAGTACTTC. Protein: CASSLGVEETQYF.

The chain has TRBV15 and TRBJ2-3; 9 bases match TRBD2. This CDR3 region has 17 residues. With V trimmed by 0 bases and J by 3 bases, 7 bases remained unmatched. Germline assignment: CDR1 LNHNV and CDR2 YYDKDF (reference sequence). The CDR3 sequence is CATSRDYGGGVTDTQYF. The CDR3 bases are TGTGCCACCAGCAGAGACTACGGCGGGGGGGTTACAGATACGCAGTATTTT.

This chain links TRBV4-2 with TRBJ1-6; possible D gene TRBD1, 6 bases. The CDR3 runs to 16 residues. With 1 base removed from V and 3 bases from J, the gap between germline ends came to 10 bases. Germline values: CDR1 LGHNA, CDR2 YNFKEQ. The CDR3 protein is CASSQVGQYYNSPLHF. CDR3 coding DNA: TGTGCCAGCAGCCAAGTTGGACAGTACTATAATTCACCCCTCCACTTT.

In this sample, this clone turned up once. The chain has TRBV9 and TRBJ1-2; the D gene is possibly TRBD1 (6 bases). This CDR3 contains 16 residues. Germline V gives CDR1 SGDLS, CDR2 YYNGEE. Trimming removed 0 bases from V and 8 bases from J, with 20 bases in between. The CDR3 nucleotides are TGTGCCAGCAGCGTAGCTCAGTCAGGGGTGGCCCTCGGCTACACCTTC. This gives the protein CASSVAQSGVALGYTF.

The chain employs TRBV27 and TRBJ2-1; D is undetermined. V was trimmed by 8 bases and J by 4 bases, leaving 12 bases between them. Germline V lookup: CDR1 MNHEY, CDR2 SMNVEV (reference sequence). This CDR3 is 13 amino acids long. The CDR3 DNA follows: TGTGCCAGCGGGGTATCGGCGTACAATGAGCAGTTCTTC. It yields the protein CASGVSAYNEQFF.